One and the same sample provided the 30 T cell receptor beta chains below, sequenced in a study of T cell responses to AZD1222 COVID-19 vaccine. TCRdb keeps only in-frame clones here, not all; method: immunoSEQ multiplex PCR. The table has fewer than 200,000 clones, approximately 91% seen once; the top ten hold 1.5% to 2%. Sample: peripheral blood, taken on day 0 of AZD1222 vaccination. All receptors come from an adult in good health.

This clone was observed a single time. CDR3 DNA: TGTGCCAGCAGCTTAACCAACTCCTACGAGCAGTACTTC. Its translation: CASSLTNSYEQYF. The rearrangement links TRBV7-3 to TRBJ2-7; D is unresolved. The CDR3 is made up of 13 amino acids. With 0 bases removed from V and 0 bases from J, the gap between germline ends came to 3 bases. Germline V lookup: CDR1 SGHTA, CDR2 FQGTGA.

This chain uses TRBV3-1 (or the pseudogene TRBV3-2) with TRBJ1-2; TRBD1 might be the D (5 bases). The CDR3 consists of 14 residues. CDR1 LGHDT and CDR2 YNNKEL come from the germline V gene (reference sequence). Trimming cost V 1 base and J 0 bases, with 6 bases left between them. CDR3 residues: CASSQVGANYGYTF. CDR3 DNA sequence: TGTGCCAGCAGCCAAGTAGGGGCTAACTATGGCTACACCTTC.

The genes are TRBV19 and TRBJ2-7, with 7 positions matching TRBD1. In germline, CDR1 is LNHDA, CDR2 SQIVND (reference sequence). Germline trimming cut 3 bases from V and 3 bases from J; bases unmatched to any gene: 5. This CDR3 contains 14 residues. The CDR3 region is CASSIQGQVYEQYF. In nucleotides, the CDR3 is TGTGCCAGTAGTATCCAAGGACAGGTCTACGAGCAGTACTTC.

This rearrangement joins TRBV2 to TRBJ2-2; maybe TRBD1 (7 bases). This CDR3 contains 15 residues. CDR1 and CDR2 from the germline V gene are SNHLY and FYNNEI. V was clipped by 6 bases and J by 7 bases, with 18 bases between them. The CDR3 coding sequence is TGTGCCAGCAGAAACCAGGGGGGAATTGGCGGGGAGCTGTTTTTT. Translated: CASRNQGGIGGELFF.

The gene calls are TRBV20-1 and TRBJ2-7; 7 bases agree with TRBD2. Losses at the gene ends were 3 bases for V and 2 bases for J; bases not matched to a gene: 7. Germline V gene sequence: CDR1 DFQATT, CDR2 SNEGSKA (reference sequence). This CDR3 comprises 14 residues. The CDR3 bases are TGCAGTGCTAGTGCCCTAGCGGTTCCCTACGAGCAGTACTTC. Protein: CSASALAVPYEQYF.

This chain links TRBV9 with TRBJ2-5; 9 bases align to TRBD2. The CDR3 is 21 amino acids. Germline V gene sequence: CDR1 SGDLS, CDR2 YYNGEE. Trimming at V came to 0 bases and at J to 0 bases, leaving 18 bases not matched to a gene. In nucleotides, the CDR3 is TGTGCCAGCAGCGTAGGCCTTCAGTGGATTAGCGGGAGCAAGTACCAAGAGACCCAGTACTTC. Its protein is CASSVGLQWISGSKYQETQYF.

The chain employs TRBV2 and TRBJ1-5; 7 nucleotides align to TRBD1. The V segment lost 5 bases and the J segment 4 bases; nucleotides outside the gene matches: 8. Germline loops: CDR1 SNHLY, CDR2 FYNNEI. The CDR3 is 15 amino acids. CDR3 DNA sequence: TGTGCCAGCAGTTTCTGGGGACAGACAAATCAGCCCCAGCATTTT. This codes for CASSFWGQTNQPQHF.

The genes are TRBV6-5 and TRBJ2-2; D uncertain. The V end lost 10 bases, the J end lost 0 bases, and 9 bases lay between the germline ends. Germline CDR1 MNHEY, CDR2 SVGAGI. The CDR3 length is 13 residues. The CDR3 sequence: CATQGPNTGELFF. In DNA, the CDR3 is TGTGCCACTCAAGGCCCGAACACCGGGGAGCTGTTTTTT.

As concerns this clone: The junction departs from germline at one end; a sequencing error may be responsible. V and J are TRBV25-1 and TRBJ2-1; D not certain. Germline-derived CDR1 and CDR2 are MGHDK and SYGVNS. The CDR3 length is 11 residues. CDR3 bases: TGTGCCAGCAGTGAATATAGTACAGCCGTCTTC. This encodes CASSEYSTAVF. The complete variable domain, with remaining parts taken from reference TRBV25-1 and TRBJ2-1, reads EADIYQTPRYLVIGTGKKITLECSQTMGHDKMYWYQQDPGMELHLIHYSYGVNSTEKGDLSSESTVSRIRTEHFPLTLESARPSHTSQYLCASSEYSTAVFGPGTRLTVL.

This clone turned up a few times. The J gene is TRBJ1-5, the V gene TRBV7-3, with unresolved D. With 2 bases removed from V and 6 bases from J, the gap between germline ends came to 8 bases. CDR1 is SGHTA, CDR2 FQGTGA, per germline. There are 13 residues in the CDR3. CDR3 amino acids: CASSLAAGQPQHF. In DNA form, the CDR3 reads TGTGCCAGCAGCTTAGCAGCGGGTCAGCCCCAGCATTTT.

This sequence joins TRBV6-4 and TRBJ2-1, with 9 positions matching TRBD1. J gave up 5 bases and V 5 bases, and 10 bases lay outside the gene matches. This CDR3 has 16 amino acids. Germline CDR1 and CDR2: MRHNA and SNTAGT. CDR3 in DNA: TGTGCCAGCAGTAAACACCGGGACAGGGTAGACAATGAGCAGTTCTTC. Amino acid sequence: CASSKHRDRVDNEQFF.

The chain has TRBV10-3 and TRBJ1-1; 7 positions match TRBD1. From germline, CDR1 is ENHRY and CDR2 SYGVKD. V gave up 6 bases and J gave up 4 bases; unmatched junction bases: 5. The CDR3 sequence is 13 residues long. The CDR3 loop reads CAIRTAGGTEAFF. The CDR3 DNA is TGTGCCATCAGGACGGCAGGGGGCACTGAAGCTTTCTTT.

V and J are TRBV7-9 and TRBJ1-2; 9 bases fit TRBD1. The V gene's germline CDR1 is SEHNR and CDR2 FQNEAQ (reference sequence). This CDR3 region has 13 residues. J was trimmed by 7 bases and V by 4 bases; bases with no gene match: 4. The chain's CDR3 is CASSSQGASGYTF. DNA of the CDR3: TGTGCCAGCAGCTCACAGGGGGCGAGTGGCTACACCTTC.

This chain joins TRBV30 and TRBJ1-5; TRBD1 might be the D (5 bases). Germline V gene data show CDR1 as GTSNPN and CDR2 as SVGIG (reference sequence). Between the trimmed V and J ends, which lost 0 bases and 5 bases, there was a span of 8 bases. This CDR3 spans 13 amino acids. CDR3: CAWSVGTDQPQHF. The CDR3 DNA reads as TGTGCCTGGAGTGTGGGGACCGATCAGCCCCAGCATTTT.

This sequence joins TRBV7-9 and TRBJ2-7; possible D gene TRBD2, 5 bases. The V gene lost 4 bases and the J gene lost 3 bases, with 10 bases spanning the gap. The CDR3 is 13 residues long. Germline V lookup: CDR1 SEHNR, CDR2 FQNEAQ (reference sequence). CDR3 in DNA: TGTGCCAGCAGCTCCGTTGGGAGCTACGAGCAGTACTTC. This gives the protein CASSSVGSYEQYF. Full variable domain (remainder filled in from reference TRBV7-9 and TRBJ2-7): DTGVSQNPRHKITKRGQNVTFRCDPISEHNRLYWYRQTLGQGPEFLTYFQNEAQLEKSRLLSDRFSAERPKGSFSTLEIQRTEQGDSAMYLCASSSVGSYEQYFGPGTRLTVT.

The chain is built from TRBV3-1 (or the pseudogene TRBV3-2) and TRBJ2-1, with 9 bases identical to TRBD1. J was trimmed by 7 bases and V by 4 bases; bases with no gene match: 23. CDR1 and CDR2 from the germline V gene are LGHDT and YNNKEL (reference sequence). The CDR3 runs 20 residues. CDR3 sequence (DNA): TGTGCCAGCAGCCCCCCCCGGGACAGGGTTAGTGGGGTTACGGGAAATGAGCAGTTCTTC. It codes for CASSPPRDRVSGVTGNEQFF.

This clone has just one count. V usage is TRBV7-8 and J usage is TRBJ2-3, with 7 positions matching TRBD2. This CDR3 comprises 20 residues. With V trimmed by 6 bases and J by 1 base, 22 bases remained unmatched. Looked up from germline, CDR1 is SGHVS and CDR2 is FQNEAQ. CDR3 protein: CASRQLSFTRGVGGTDTQYF. The CDR3 region has the DNA TGTGCCAGCAGACAATTATCGTTTACTCGGGGGGTCGGGGGCACAGATACGCAGTATTTT.

The genes are TRBV19 and TRBJ2-1, with 7 bases identical to TRBD2. From germline, CDR1 is LNHDA and CDR2 SQIVND (reference sequence). This CDR3 has 14 residues. V trimming: 3 bases; J trimming: 5 bases; junction bases outside the gene matches: 4. CDR3 sequence reads: CASSIASGHNEQFF. Written as DNA, the CDR3 is TGTGCCAGTAGTATCGCTAGCGGCCACAATGAGCAGTTCTTC.

This clone turned up a few times. The chain couples TRBV9 to TRBJ2-7; the D gene is possibly TRBD1 (5 bases). V was pared by 3 bases and J by 3 bases, with 16 bases between. This CDR3 region has 15 residues. Germline CDR1 reads SGDLS; CDR2 reads YYNGEE. The CDR3 DNA reads TGTGCCAGCAGCGCTTCAGGGAATCCTTACTACGAGCAGTACTTC. Protein: CASSASGNPYYEQYF.

The chain recombines TRBV7-2 with TRBJ2-3; a possible D gene is TRBD2 (6 bases). V was pared by 5 bases and J by 10 bases, with 16 bases between. The CDR3 length is 13 residues. The germline V gene encodes CDR1 SGHTA and CDR2 FQGNSA. DNA of the CDR3: TGTGCCAGCAGCCAAGGGACGGGAGTTTCGCAGTATTTT. It specifies CASSQGTGVSQYF.

J is TRBJ1-2 and V is TRBV10-3; D gene uncertain. The CDR3 is 14 amino acids. V gave up 2 bases and J gave up 8 bases, with 15 bases separating them. Germline V gene sequence: CDR1 ENHRY, CDR2 SYGVKD. The CDR3 loop is CAISELTLGRGYTF. In DNA form, the CDR3 reads TGTGCCATCAGTGAGCTGACTCTCGGACGGGGCTACACCTTC.

This clone was observed a handful of times. The CDR3 coding sequence is TGTGCCAGCAGCTCCGGACAGGGGGGGAGCAATCAGCCCCAGCATTTT. Protein product: CASSSGQGGSNQPQHF. The genes are TRBV7-9 and TRBJ1-5; 10 bases are shared with TRBD1. V dropped 4 bases and J dropped 1; count of bases not matched to a gene: 4. Germline values: CDR1 SEHNR, CDR2 FQNEAQ (reference sequence). The CDR3 extends over 16 amino acids.

The chain is built from TRBV5-1 and TRBJ2-1; the match to TRBD2 covers 10 bases. The CDR3 extends over 15 amino acids. Per germline, CDR1 SGHRS and CDR2 YFSETQ. Germline trimming cut 1 base from V and 8 bases from J; bases unmatched to any gene: 6. The CDR3 DNA is TGCGCCAGCAGCTTGAGCGGGGGGGTAAAGGATGAGCAGTTCTTC. Encoded protein: CASSLSGGVKDEQFF.

For the CDR3, the DNA is TGTGCCAGCTCACCACCAGGGGCGAACACTGAAGCTTTCTTT. It yields the protein CASSPPGANTEAFF. This sequence joins TRBV18 and TRBJ1-1; a weak D match, TRBD1 (5 bases). The CDR3 covers 14 residues. V was pared by 0 bases and J by 1 base, with 6 bases between. CDR1 KGHSH and CDR2 LQKENI come from the germline V gene. Together with reference TRBV18 and TRBJ1-1, the CDR3 gives the full variable domain: NAGVMQNPRHLVRRRGQEARLRCSPMKGHSHVYWYRQLPEEGLKFMVYLQKENIIDESGMPKERFSAEFPKEGPSILRIQQVVRGDSAAYFCASSPPGANTEAFFGQGTRLTVV.

The rearrangement uses TRBV11-2 and TRBJ1-3; unclear D gene. The CDR3 loop spans 16 amino acids. CDR1 and CDR2 (germline): SGHAT, FQNNGV. The V end was cut by 9 bases, the J end by 0 bases, with 18 bases between. CDR3 amino acids: CASRKSGPSSGNTIYF. For the CDR3, the DNA is TGTGCCAGTCGTAAATCCGGGCCAAGCTCTGGAAACACCATATATTTT.

The gene calls are TRBV27 and TRBJ2-7; tentatively, D is TRBD2 (7 bases). Germline values: CDR1 MNHEY, CDR2 SMNVEV (reference sequence). V lost 6 bases to trimming and J lost 1 base, with 19 bases between them. This CDR3 region has 16 residues. The CDR3 nucleotides read TGTGCCAGCAGACCTATGGGGCGGGGGCAATCCTACGAGCAGTACGTC. It yields the protein CASRPMGRGQSYEQYV.

J is TRBJ1-1 and V is TRBV7-2; tentative D call: TRBD1 (6 bases). The CDR3 is made up of 15 amino acids. The germline V gene encodes CDR1 SGHTA and CDR2 FQGNSA. V was pared by 0 bases and J by 6 bases, with 14 bases between. This chain's CDR3 is CASSLALGGHAEAFF. The CDR3 coding sequence is TGTGCCAGCAGCTTAGCGCTGGGGGGCCATGCTGAAGCTTTCTTT.

Written as DNA, the CDR3 is TGCGCCAGCAGCCTTCGAGGGGGCGGGAATGAAAAACTGTTTTTT. Its translation: CASSLRGGGNEKLFF. The gene calls are TRBV5-1 and TRBJ1-4; 7 bases fit TRBD1. The CDR3 has 15 amino acids. Germline V lookup: CDR1 SGHRS, CDR2 YFSETQ. V trimming: 4 bases; J trimming: 5 bases; junction bases outside the gene matches: 8.

This chain connects TRBV19 to TRBJ1-4; TRBD1 is a possible D gene (6 bases). Trimming removed 3 bases from V and 0 bases from J, with 20 bases in between. Germline V CDR1 and CDR2: LNHDA, SQIVND (reference sequence). CDR3 size: 19 residues. The CDR3 loop reads CASSMDGQTSFATNEKLFF. In DNA form, the CDR3 reads TGTGCCAGTAGTATGGACGGACAGACCTCATTTGCAACTAATGAAAAACTGTTTTTT.

The chain uses TRBV6-1 and TRBJ2-7, with unresolved D. The germline V gene encodes CDR1 MNHNS and CDR2 SASEGT. The CDR3 contains 14 residues. V was trimmed by 0 bases and J by 7 bases, leaving 13 bases between them. The CDR3 sequence: CASSEAMGGLEQYF. In nucleotides, the CDR3 is TGTGCCAGCAGTGAAGCCATGGGTGGGCTTGAGCAGTACTTC.